Below, one TCR beta chain is given with its context. Its antigen is unidentified. The data originate from a study of cytomegalovirus exposure and HLA in healthy donors. Points from the study as a whole: Published work reported that the classifier diagnosed cytomegalovirus status with high specificity and sensitivity.

This PCR relied on a set of 60 Vbeta primers and 13 Jbeta primers. Sequenced by immunoSEQ multiplex PCR; TCRdb stores in-frame clones only, minus some. Of 100,000 or so clones in the sample, just over 75% were seen once. Germline loops: CDR1 SQVTM, CDR2 ANQGSEA. V dropped 3 bases and J dropped 4; count of bases not matched to a gene: 2. The CDR3 has 12 amino acids. The source is a man aged 35 to 55 in good health and CMV-seropositive. The chain carries TRBV29-1 and TRBJ1-2, with 7 nucleotides matching TRBD1. Material: PBMCs. The CDR3 loop reads CSVEDRIYGYTF. The CDR3 DNA sequence: TGCAGCGTTGAGGACAGGATCTATGGCTACACCTTC.